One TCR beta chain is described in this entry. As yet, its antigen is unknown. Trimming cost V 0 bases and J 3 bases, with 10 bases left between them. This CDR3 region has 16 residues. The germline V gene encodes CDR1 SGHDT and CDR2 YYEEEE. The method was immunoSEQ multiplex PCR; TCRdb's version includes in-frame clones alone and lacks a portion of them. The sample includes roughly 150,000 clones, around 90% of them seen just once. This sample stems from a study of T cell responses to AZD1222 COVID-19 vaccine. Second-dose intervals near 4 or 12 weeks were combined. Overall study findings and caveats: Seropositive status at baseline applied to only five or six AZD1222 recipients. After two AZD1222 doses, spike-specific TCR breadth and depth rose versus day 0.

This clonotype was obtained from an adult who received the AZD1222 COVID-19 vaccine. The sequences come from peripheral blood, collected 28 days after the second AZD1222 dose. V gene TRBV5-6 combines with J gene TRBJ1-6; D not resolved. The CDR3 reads CASSLDGSNYNSPLHF. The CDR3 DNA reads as TGTGCCAGCAGCTTGGACGGCTCAAACTATAATTCACCCCTCCACTTT.